The present T cell receptor (beta chain) was sequenced within a study of T cell responses to AZD1222 COVID-19 vaccine. With regard to this clone: Its target is not known.

The study's findings and limits: White British people made up most donors, females outnumbered males, and clonal diversity was possibly underestimated. Vaccine-related CD4 TCRs covered spike, predominating at 160-218 and 743-854. A rise in Spike-specific TCR breadth and depth followed two AZD1222 doses.

The CDR3 has 16 amino acids. CDR1 LGHDT and CDR2 YNNKEL come from the germline V gene (reference sequence). The ends lost 0 bases at V and 16 bases at J; junction bases unmatched: 16. Measured with immunoSEQ multiplex PCR; TCRdb has only the in-frame clones, and not every one. The repertoire holds about 52,000 clones, with 87% as singletons. The V call is TRBV3-1 (or the pseudogene TRBV3-2), the J call TRBJ2-1; 9 nucleotides line up with TRBD2. This TCR came from an adult who received the AZD1222 COVID-19 vaccine. The sample consisted of peripheral blood, taken 28 days after the second AZD1222 dose. Written as DNA, the CDR3 is TGTGCCAGCAGCCAAGACCCCACGGTGTTCGGTAGCGGGAGATTCTTC. Amino acids: CASSQDPTVFGSGRFF.